This record concerns one TCR beta chain sequence. Its target is not known. The sequenced fragment ends 3 residues before the CDR3 boundary, so the rest is inferred from the germline J gene. CDR3 length: 11 residues. V was cut by 2 bases and J by 7 bases, with 5 bases left in between. CDR1 is SNHLY and CDR2 is FYNNEI in the germline V gene. The sample is drawn from a study of T cells in women clearing cervical HPV infection. On the study more broadly: Case blood drawn at lesion detection; control blood after infection cleared. HLA type stays a possible confounder, typing being limited.

Whole-study findings and limits: TRBV6-7 relative abundance averaged about 0.11% in cases and under 0.2% in controls.

TCR beta CDR3 amplified by multiplex PCR from roughly 1,100 ng genomic DNA. The table came from immunoSEQ multiplex PCR; TCRdb's copy has only in-frame clones and leaves some out. The sample table sets out about 39,000 clones. The genes are TRBV2 and TRBJ1-1; no firm D call. The sequenced sample was blood buffy coat. The sequence was obtained from a woman between 18 and 69 years old with a cervical HPV16 infection that either progressed to CIN3+ or cleared (not recorded which). The covered CDR3 bases are TGTGCCAGCAGTGAACTTAGTGAA. Protein sequence: CASSELSE. In full, the CDR3 is CASSELSEAFF.